The clone carrying this T cell receptor beta chain was observed many times. The antigen remains unidentified. The junction had 7 bases not matched to a gene; V was cut back by 1 base and J by 6 bases. The CDR3 is 15 residues long. In germline, CDR1 is MDHEN, CDR2 SYDVKM. This sample stems from a study of regulatory T cells in long-lasting Graves disease. Noted time point: persistent/refractory GD, antithyroid drugs over 5 years with positive TRAb. Making the TCR library involved RNA that had been extracted from PBMCs. Library construction for TCR beta used iRepertoire HTBI primers and Arm-PCR of CDR3 regions. TCRdb used MiXCR to reprocess the multiplex PCR reads, holding one entry per CDR3 protein. The sample carries roughly 500,000 distinct CDR3 sequences, less than 25% recorded once. Broader study findings: Analyses excluded thyroid tissue, covering peripheral blood alone. Possibly, too few samples lowered accuracy.

Here the sequenced sample was peripheral blood mononuclear cells (PBMCs), taken when the disease was refractory, from a patient treated with antithyroid drugs. V gene TRBV28 combines with J gene TRBJ2-7; 9 positions agree with TRBD1. The clonotype comes from a female donor with Graves disease. The CDR3 loop reads CASSLSGTGLLEQYF. The CDR3 DNA sequence: TGTGCCAGCAGTTTATCCGGGACAGGGCTTCTCGAGCAGTACTTC.